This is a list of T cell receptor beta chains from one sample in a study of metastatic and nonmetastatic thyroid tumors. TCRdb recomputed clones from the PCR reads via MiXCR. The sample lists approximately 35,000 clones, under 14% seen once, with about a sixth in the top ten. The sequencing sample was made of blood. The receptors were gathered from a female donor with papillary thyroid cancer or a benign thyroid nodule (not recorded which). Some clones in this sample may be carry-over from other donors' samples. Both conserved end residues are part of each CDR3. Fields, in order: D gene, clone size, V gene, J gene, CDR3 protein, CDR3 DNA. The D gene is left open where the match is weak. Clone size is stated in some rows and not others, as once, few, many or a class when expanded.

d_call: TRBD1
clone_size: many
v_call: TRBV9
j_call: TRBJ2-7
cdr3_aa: CASSATGGKIHEQYF
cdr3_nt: TGTGCCAGCAGCGCAACAGGGGGCAAAATCCACGAGCAGTACTTC

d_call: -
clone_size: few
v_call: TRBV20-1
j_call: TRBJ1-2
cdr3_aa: CSASRGRDYGYTF
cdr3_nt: TGCAGTGCTAGCAGGGGTCGGGACTATGGCTACACCTTC

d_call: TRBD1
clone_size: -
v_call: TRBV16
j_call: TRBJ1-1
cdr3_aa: CASSRTQGATEAFF
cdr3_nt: TGTGCCAGCAGCCGCACACAGGGGGCCACTGAAGCTTTCTTT

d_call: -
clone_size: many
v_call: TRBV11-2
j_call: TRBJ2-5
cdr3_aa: CASSLSAVQETQYF
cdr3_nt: TGTGCCAGCAGCTTATCGGCGGTACAAGAGACCCAGTACTTC

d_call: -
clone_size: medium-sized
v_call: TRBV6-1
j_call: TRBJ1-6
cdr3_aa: CASSENTDNSPLHF
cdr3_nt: TGTGCCAGCAGTGAAAATACAGATAATTCACCCCTCCACTTT

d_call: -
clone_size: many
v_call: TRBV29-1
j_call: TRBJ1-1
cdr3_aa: CSVTTGNTEAFF
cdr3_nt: TGCAGCGTGACGACGGGGAACACTGAAGCTTTCTTT

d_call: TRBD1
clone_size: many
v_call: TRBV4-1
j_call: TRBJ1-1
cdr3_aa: CASSQEGQAYTEAFF
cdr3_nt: TGCGCCAGCAGCCAAGAGGGACAGGCGTACACTGAAGCTTTCTTT

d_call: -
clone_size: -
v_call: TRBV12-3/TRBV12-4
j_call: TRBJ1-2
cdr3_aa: CASSSSAILFCGYTF
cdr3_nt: -

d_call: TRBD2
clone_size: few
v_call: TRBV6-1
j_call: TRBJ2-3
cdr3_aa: CASSTLAGGPDTQYF
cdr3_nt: TGTGCCAGCAGTACCCTAGCGGGGGGACCAGATACGCAGTATTTT

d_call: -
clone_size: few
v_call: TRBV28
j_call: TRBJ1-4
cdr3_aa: CASSLPSKGKLFF
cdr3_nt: TGTGCCAGCAGTTTACCCTCGAAGGGAAAACTGTTTTTT

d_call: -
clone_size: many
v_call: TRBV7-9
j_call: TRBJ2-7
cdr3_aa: CASRPSGGTSYEQYF
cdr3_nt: TGTGCCAGCAGACCTAGTGGGGGGACCTCCTACGAGCAGTACTTC

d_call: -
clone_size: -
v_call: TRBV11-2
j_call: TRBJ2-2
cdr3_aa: CASRGGPGELFF
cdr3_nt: TGTGCCAGCAGGGGTGGGCCCGGGGAGCTGTTTTTT

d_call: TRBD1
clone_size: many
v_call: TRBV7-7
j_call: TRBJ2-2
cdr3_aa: CASSQEDRGPGELFF
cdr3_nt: TGTGCTAGCAGCCAAGAGGACAGGGGGCCCGGGGAGCTGTTTTTT

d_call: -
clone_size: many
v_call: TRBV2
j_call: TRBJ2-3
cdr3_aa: CASTFTREDTQYF
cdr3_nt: TGTGCCAGCACTTTCACTAGGGAGGATACGCAGTATTTT

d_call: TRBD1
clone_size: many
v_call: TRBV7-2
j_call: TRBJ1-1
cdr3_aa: CASSWTGGAGAEAFF
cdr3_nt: TGTGCCAGCAGCTGGACAGGGGGCGCAGGAGCGGAAGCTTTCTTT

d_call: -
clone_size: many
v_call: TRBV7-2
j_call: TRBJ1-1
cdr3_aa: CASSSYQDRNTEAFF
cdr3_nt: TGTGCCAGCAGCTCCTACCAGGACAGGAACACTGAAGCTTTCTTT

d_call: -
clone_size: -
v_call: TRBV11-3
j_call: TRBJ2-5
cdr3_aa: CASSLGARGGRDQETQYF
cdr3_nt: TGTGCCAGCAGCTTAGGGGCCCGCGGGGGCCGTGACCAAGAGACCCAGTACTTC

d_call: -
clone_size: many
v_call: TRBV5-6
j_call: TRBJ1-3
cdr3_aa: CASSLERTSGNTIYF
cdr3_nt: TGTGCCAGCAGCTTGGAACGGACCTCTGGAAACACCATATATTTT

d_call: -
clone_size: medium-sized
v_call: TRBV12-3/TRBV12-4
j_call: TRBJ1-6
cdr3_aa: CASARGSGSPLHF
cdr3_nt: TGTGCCAGCGCCCGTGGTAGTGGTTCACCCCTCCACTTT

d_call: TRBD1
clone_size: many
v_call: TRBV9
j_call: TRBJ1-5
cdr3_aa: CASSVGTGEGQPQHF
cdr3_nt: TGTGCCAGCAGCGTAGGGACAGGGGAGGGCCAGCCCCAGCATTTT

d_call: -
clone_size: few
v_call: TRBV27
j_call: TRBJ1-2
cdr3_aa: CASSLYWSGGNYGYTF
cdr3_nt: TGTGCCAGCAGTTTATACTGGTCGGGCGGTAACTATGGCTACACCTTC

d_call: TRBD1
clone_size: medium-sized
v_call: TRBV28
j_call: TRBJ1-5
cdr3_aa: CASRGTGSQPQHF
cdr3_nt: TGTGCCAGCAGGGGGACAGGGAGTCAGCCCCAGCATTTT

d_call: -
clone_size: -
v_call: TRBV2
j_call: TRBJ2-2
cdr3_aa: CASRPRQVNTGELFF
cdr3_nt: TGTGCCAGCAGGCCTAGACAGGTTAACACCGGGGAGCTGTTTTTT

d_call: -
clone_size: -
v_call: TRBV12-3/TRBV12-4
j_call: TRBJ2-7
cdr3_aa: CASSLGQNYEQYF
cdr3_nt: TGTGCCAGCAGTTTAGGGCAGAACTACGAGCAGTACTTC

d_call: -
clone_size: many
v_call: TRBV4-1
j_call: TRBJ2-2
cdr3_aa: CASSQSNERYHANTGELFF
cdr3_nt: TGCGCCAGCAGCCAATCCAATGAGCGGTACCATGCGAACACCGGGGAGCTGTTTTTT

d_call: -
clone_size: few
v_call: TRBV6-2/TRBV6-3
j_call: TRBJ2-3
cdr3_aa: CASSYSGDTQYF
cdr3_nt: TGTGCCAGCAGTTACTCGGGAGATACGCAGTATTTT

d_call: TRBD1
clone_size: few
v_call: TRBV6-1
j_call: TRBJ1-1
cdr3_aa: CASSARDRGVNTEAFF
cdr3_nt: TGTGCCAGCAGTGCCCGGGACAGGGGGGTGAACACTGAAGCTTTCTTT

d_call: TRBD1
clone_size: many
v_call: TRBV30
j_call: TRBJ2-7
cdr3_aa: CAWSVRQGASYEQYF
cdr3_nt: TGTGCCTGGAGTGTACGACAGGGGGCTTCCTACGAGCAGTACTTC

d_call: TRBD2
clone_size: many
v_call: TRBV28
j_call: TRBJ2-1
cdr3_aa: CASSDERSGDTRGQFF
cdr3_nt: TGTGCCAGCAGCGATGAGCGTAGCGGGGATACCAGGGGGCAGTTCTTC

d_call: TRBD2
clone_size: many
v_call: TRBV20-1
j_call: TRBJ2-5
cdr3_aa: CSARLGSGRRETQYF
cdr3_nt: TGCAGTGCTAGATTGGGGAGCGGGAGGCGAGAGACCCAGTACTTC